This T cell receptor beta chain is drawn from a study of blood T cell repertoires in COVID-19. Cohorts were based on clinical histories the participants reported. CDR3 size: 13 residues. V was shortened by 6 bases and J by 7 bases, with 12 bases between the two germline ends. As originally analysed: Amplified reference gene primers provided the basis for estimating nucleated cell counts. Sequencing used immunoSEQ multiplex PCR; TCRdb keeps in-frame clones, though not all of them. That table supplies the V and J calls and clone size; D and trimming were determined from the DNA. Among over 150,000 clones listed, around 80% were seen once.

The chain joins TRBV12-3 or TRBV12-4 to TRBJ1-4; D is unclear. The sequenced sample was PBMCs or T cells enriched from blood (not recorded which). The clonotype was recovered from a woman between 65 and 79 years old in a cohort exposed to, infected with or recovered from COVID-19 (not recorded which). The chain's CDR3 is CASSQVTGEKLFF. CDR3 sequence (DNA): TGTGCCAGCAGCCAGGTCACTGGTGAAAAACTGTTTTTT.